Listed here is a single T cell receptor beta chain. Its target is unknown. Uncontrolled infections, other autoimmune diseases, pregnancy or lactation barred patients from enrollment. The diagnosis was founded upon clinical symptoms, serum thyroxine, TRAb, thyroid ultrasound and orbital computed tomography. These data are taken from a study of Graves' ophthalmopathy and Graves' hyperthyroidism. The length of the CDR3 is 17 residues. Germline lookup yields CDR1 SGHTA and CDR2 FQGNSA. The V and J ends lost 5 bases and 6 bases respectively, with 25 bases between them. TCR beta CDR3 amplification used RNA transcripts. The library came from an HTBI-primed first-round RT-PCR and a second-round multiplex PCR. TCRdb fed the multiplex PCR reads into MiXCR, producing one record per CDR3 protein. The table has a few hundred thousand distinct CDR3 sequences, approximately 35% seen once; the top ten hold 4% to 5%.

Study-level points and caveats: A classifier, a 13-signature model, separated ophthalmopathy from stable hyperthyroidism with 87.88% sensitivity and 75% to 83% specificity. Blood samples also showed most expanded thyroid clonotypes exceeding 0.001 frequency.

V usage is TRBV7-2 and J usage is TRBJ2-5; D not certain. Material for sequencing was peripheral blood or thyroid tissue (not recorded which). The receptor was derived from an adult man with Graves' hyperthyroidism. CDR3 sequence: CASSVEEFGINRKTQYF. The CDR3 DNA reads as TGTGCCAGCAGCGTTGAAGAATTTGGGATCAATCGGAAGACCCAGTACTTC.